Each of the 9 T cell receptor beta chains below was sequenced from the same sample in a study of Graves' ophthalmopathy and Graves' hyperthyroidism. Amplification of the TCR beta CDR3 regions used RNA transcripts (as template). The first-round RT-PCR employed HTBI primers together with the Qiagen OneStep RT-PCR kit. A multiplex PCR was then performed as the second round. TCRdb redid the calling of the multiplex PCR reads with MiXCR, one entry per CDR3 protein. Among a few hundred thousand distinct CDR3 sequences listed, 17% were seen once. Material: peripheral blood. These receptors were obtained from an adult woman with stable Graves' hyperthyroidism.

Many counts were recorded for this clonotype. V gene TRBV7-2 combines with J gene TRBJ2-2; D gene unclear. This CDR3 has 15 amino acids. Germline CDR1 and CDR2: SGHTA and FQGNSA. V lost 2 bases, J lost 0 bases, and 7 bases lay in between. The CDR3: CASSLLTANTGELFF. The CDR3 coding sequence is TGTGCCAGCAGCTTACTCACTGCGAACACCGGGGAGCTGTTTTTT.

This clonotype was detected many times. This chain uses TRBV28 with TRBJ1-5, with 11 bases aligning to TRBD1. CDR3 length equals 16 residues. In germline, CDR1 is MDHEN, CDR2 SYDVKM. The V segment lost 5 bases and the J segment 5 bases; nucleotides outside the gene matches: 8. For the CDR3, the DNA is TGTGCCAGCAGTGTCCGGGACAGGGGGATACATCAGCCCCAGCATTTT. Protein sequence: CASSVRDRGIHQPQHF.

There are many counts of this clonotype. V usage is TRBV4-1 and J usage is TRBJ1-2; D might be TRBD1 (6 bases). Trimming took 0 bases from V and 1 from J, leaving 15 bases between them. This CDR3 is 17 amino acids long. Germline V gene data show CDR1 as MGHRA and CDR2 as YSYEKL. CDR3 in amino acids: CASSQDSQGTNNYGYTF. The CDR3 DNA reads TGCGCCAGCAGCCAAGATAGCCAGGGGACCAATAACTATGGCTACACCTTC.

This clonotype occurred many times. The chain combines TRBV18 with TRBJ1-1, with 8 bases fitting TRBD1. CDR3 size: 14 residues. Trimming removed 5 bases from V and 2 bases from J; junction bases left unmatched: 4. CDR1 and CDR2 (germline): KGHSH, LQKENI. The CDR3: CASSRTGRNTEAFF. For the CDR3, the DNA is TGTGCCAGCTCAAGGACAGGGAGAAACACTGAAGCTTTCTTT.

V and J are TRBV6-2 or TRBV6-3 and TRBJ1-1; TRBD1 matches 7 bases. There are 14 residues in the CDR3. Germline V CDR1 and CDR2: MNHEY, SVGEGT. J was trimmed by 4 bases and V by 2 bases; bases with no gene match: 4. CDR3 nucleotide sequence: TGTGCCAGCAGTTACGGACAGGCGAGCACTGAAGCTTTCTTT. Translation: CASSYGQASTEAFF.

The rearrangement joins TRBV7-8 to TRBJ1-1; TRBD1 matches at 9 bases. The V segment lost 0 bases and the J segment 3 bases; nucleotides outside the gene matches: 8. CDR3 size: 17 residues. Germline assignment: CDR1 SGHVS and CDR2 FQNEAQ. This CDR3 reads CASSLARTGEGYTEAFF. The CDR3 nucleotides read TGTGCCAGCAGCTTAGCGCGGACAGGGGAGGGGTACACTGAAGCTTTCTTT.

This clonotype showed up many times. The chain is built from TRBV12-5 and TRBJ1-1; TRBD1 might be the D (5 bases). Germline-derived CDR1 and CDR2 are LGHNT and FRNRAP. V was cut by 5 bases and J by 4 bases, with 11 bases left in between. The CDR3 runs 13 residues. CDR3 DNA: TGTGCTAGTGGTGCTTGGGGGTCCACTGAAGCTTTCTTT. Translation gives CASGAWGSTEAFF.

There are many counts of this clonotype. This chain joins TRBV20-1 and TRBJ1-1; D possibly corresponds to TRBD1 (6 bases). This CDR3 comprises 16 residues. Germline CDR1 DFQATT, CDR2 SNEGSKA (reference sequence). Trimming pared 1 base from V and 0 bases from J, leaving 15 bases between. CDR3 sequence reads: CSARALGGALNTEAFF. The CDR3, as DNA: TGCAGTGCTAGAGCCCTGGGGGGGGCGTTGAACACTGAAGCTTTCTTT.

This clonotype has ten or more counts. The chain employs TRBV20-1 and TRBJ1-5; perhaps TRBD1 as D (5 bases). The CDR3 is 14 residues long. In germline, CDR1 is DFQATT, CDR2 SNEGSKA (reference sequence). With 3 bases removed from V and 3 bases from J, the gap between germline ends came to 12 bases. CDR3 sequence reads: CSARRGGSNQPQHF. CDR3 bases: TGCAGTGCTAGGAGGGGTGGATCCAATCAGCCCCAGCATTTT.